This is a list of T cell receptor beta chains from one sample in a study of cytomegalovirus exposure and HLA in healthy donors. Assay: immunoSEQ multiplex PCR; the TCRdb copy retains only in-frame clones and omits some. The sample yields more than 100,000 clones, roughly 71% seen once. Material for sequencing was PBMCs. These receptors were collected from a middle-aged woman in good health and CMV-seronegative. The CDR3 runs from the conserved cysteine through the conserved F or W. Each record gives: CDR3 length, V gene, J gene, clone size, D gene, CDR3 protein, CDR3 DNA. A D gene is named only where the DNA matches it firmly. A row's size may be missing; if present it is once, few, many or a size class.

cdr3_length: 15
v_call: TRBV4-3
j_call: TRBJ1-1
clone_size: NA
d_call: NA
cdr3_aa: CASSQEPGWNTEAFF
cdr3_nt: TGCGCCAGCAGCCAAGAACCGGGGTGGAACACTGAAGCTTTCTTT

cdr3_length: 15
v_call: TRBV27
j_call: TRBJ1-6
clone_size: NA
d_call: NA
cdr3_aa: CASSRDSSYNSPLHF
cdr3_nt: TGTGCCAGCAGTCGGGATAGCTCCTATAATTCACCCCTCCACTTT

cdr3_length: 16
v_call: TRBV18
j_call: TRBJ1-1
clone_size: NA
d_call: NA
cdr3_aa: CASSPYEPGHNTEAFF
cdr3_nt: TGTGCCAGCTCACCGTATGAACCGGGACATAACACTGAAGCTTTCTTT

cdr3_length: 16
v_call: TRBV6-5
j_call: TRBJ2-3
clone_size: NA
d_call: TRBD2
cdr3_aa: CASSYSRSGASDTQYF
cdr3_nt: TGTGCCAGCAGTTACTCGAGGAGCGGGGCTTCAGATACGCAGTATTTT

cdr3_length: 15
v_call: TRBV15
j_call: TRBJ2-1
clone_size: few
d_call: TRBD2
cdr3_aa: CATSTRGGRDNEQFF
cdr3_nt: TGTGCCACCAGCACACGGGGGGGCAGGGACAATGAGCAGTTCTTC

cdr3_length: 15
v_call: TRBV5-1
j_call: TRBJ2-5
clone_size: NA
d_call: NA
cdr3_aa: CASSREADLSETQYF
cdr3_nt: TGCGCCAGCAGCCGGGAAGCCGATCTATCGGAGACCCAGTACTTC

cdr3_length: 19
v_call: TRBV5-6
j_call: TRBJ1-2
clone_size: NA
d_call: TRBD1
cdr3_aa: CASSYRDRGNQRVNYGYTF
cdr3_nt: TGTGCCAGCAGCTACCGGGACAGGGGGAACCAACGGGTCAACTATGGCTACACCTTC

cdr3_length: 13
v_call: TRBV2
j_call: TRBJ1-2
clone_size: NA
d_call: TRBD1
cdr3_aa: CASRIDRAEGYTF
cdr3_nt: TGTGCCAGCAGAATCGACAGGGCGGAAGGCTACACCTTC

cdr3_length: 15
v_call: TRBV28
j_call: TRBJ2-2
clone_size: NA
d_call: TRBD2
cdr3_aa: CASSESGGPSGELFF
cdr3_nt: TGTGCCAGCAGTGAAAGCGGGGGGCCCTCCGGGGAGCTGTTTTTT

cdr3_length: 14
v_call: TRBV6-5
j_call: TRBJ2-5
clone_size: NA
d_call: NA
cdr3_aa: CASSPQQATETQYF
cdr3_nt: TGTGCCAGCAGTCCCCAACAGGCAACAGAGACCCAGTACTTC

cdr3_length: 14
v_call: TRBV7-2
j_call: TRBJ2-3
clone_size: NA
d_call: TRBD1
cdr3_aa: CASSLRQGSDTQYF
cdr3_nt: TGTGCCAGCAGCCTCAGACAGGGCTCAGATACGCAGTATTTT

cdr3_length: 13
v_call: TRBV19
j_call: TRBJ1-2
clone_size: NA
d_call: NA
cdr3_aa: CASSITQGGGYTF
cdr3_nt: TGTGCCAGTAGTATAACCCAGGGTGGTGGCTACACCTTC

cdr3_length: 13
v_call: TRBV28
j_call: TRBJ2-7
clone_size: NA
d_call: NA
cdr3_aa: CASSRGDGFEQYF
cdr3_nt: TGTGCCAGCAGTCGCGGGGACGGATTCGAGCAGTACTTC

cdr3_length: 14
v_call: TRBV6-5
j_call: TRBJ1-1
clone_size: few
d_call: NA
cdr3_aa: CASSYEEAYTEAFF
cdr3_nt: TGTGCCAGCAGTTACGAGGAGGCTTACACTGAAGCTTTCTTT

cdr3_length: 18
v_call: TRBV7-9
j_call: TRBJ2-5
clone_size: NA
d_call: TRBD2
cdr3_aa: CASSSRTSGGGTQETQYF
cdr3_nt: TGTGCCAGCAGCTCAAGGACTAGCGGGGGGGGAACGCAAGAGACCCAGTACTTC

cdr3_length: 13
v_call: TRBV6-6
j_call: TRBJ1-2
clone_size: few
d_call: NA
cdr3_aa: CASSSQQNYGYTF
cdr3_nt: TGTGCCAGCAGTTCCCAACAGAACTATGGCTACACCTTC

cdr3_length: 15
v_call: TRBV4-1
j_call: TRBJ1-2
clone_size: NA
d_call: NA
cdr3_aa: CASSQGGQGWDGYTF
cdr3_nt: TGCGCCAGCAGCCAGGGGGGGCAGGGATGGGATGGCTACACCTTC

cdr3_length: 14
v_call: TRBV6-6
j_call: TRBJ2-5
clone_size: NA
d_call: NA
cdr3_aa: CASSPGTFQETQYF
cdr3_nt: TGTGCCAGCAGTCCTGGGACTTTCCAAGAGACCCAGTACTTC

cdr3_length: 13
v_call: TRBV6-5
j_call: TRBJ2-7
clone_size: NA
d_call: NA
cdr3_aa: CASRDSPAYEQYF
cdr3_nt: TGTGCCAGCAGGGACAGTCCGGCCTACGAGCAGTACTTC

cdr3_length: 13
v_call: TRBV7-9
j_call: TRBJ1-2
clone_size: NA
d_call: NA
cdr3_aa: CASSQGQSYGYTF
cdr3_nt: TGTGCCAGCAGCCAGGGGCAAAGCTATGGCTACACCTTC

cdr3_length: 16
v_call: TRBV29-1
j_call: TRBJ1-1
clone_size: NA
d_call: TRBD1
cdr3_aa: CSVRSQGVKFSHEAFF
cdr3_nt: TGCAGCGTCCGTTCCCAGGGGGTCAAATTTTCCCATGAAGCTTTCTTT

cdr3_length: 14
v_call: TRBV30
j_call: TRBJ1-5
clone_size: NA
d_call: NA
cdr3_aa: CAWNTGISNQPQHF
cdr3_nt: TGTGCCTGGAATACAGGGATTAGCAATCAGCCCCAGCATTTT

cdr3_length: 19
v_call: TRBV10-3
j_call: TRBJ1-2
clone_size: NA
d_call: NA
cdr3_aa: CAISVLWGQTQTKRYGYTF
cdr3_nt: TGTGCCATCAGTGTACTCTGGGGCCAAACACAAACGAAGCGCTATGGCTACACCTTC

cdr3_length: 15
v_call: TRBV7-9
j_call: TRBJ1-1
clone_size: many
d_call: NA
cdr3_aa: CASSAQGLSNTEAFF
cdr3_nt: TGTGCCAGCAGCGCCCAGGGGCTTTCGAACACTGAAGCTTTCTTT

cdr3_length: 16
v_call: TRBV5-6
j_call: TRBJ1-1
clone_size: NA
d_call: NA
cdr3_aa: CASSWRPTDLNTEAFF
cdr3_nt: TGTGCCAGCAGCTGGAGACCGACCGACCTGAACACTGAAGCTTTCTTT

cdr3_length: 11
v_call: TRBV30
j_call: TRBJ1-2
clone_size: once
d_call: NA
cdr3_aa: CAWVGSYGYTF
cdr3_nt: TGTGCCTGGGTTGGCAGCTATGGCTACACCTTC

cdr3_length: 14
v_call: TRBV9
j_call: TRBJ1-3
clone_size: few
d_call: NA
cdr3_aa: CASSVEGSGNTIYF
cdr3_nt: TGTGCCAGCAGCGTAGAGGGGTCTGGAAACACCATATATTTT

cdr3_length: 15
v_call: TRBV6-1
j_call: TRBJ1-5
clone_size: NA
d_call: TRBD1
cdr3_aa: CATTSGTGGGQPQHF
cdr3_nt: TGTGCCACCACTTCGGGGACAGGGGGAGGTCAGCCCCAGCATTTT

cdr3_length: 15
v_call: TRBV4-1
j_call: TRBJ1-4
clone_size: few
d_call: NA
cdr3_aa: CASSQEGQGNEKLFF
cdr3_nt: TGCGCCAGCAGCCAAGAAGGGCAGGGTAATGAAAAACTGTTTTTT

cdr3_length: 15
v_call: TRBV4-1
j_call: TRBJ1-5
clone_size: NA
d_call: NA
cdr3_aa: CASSQWGRGNQPQHF
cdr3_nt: TGCGCCAGCAGCCAGTGGGGCAGGGGCAATCAGCCCCAGCATTTT

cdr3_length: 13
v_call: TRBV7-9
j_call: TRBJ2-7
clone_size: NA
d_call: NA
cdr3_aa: CASTQLQGYEQYF
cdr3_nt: TGTGCCAGCACCCAATTACAGGGCTACGAGCAGTACTTC

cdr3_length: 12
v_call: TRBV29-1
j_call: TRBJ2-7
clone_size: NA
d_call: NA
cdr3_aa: CSVAGYTYEQYF
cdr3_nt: TGCAGCGTTGCAGGCTATACCTACGAGCAGTACTTC

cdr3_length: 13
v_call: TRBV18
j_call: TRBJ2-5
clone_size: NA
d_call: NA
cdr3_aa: CASSSRQQETQYF
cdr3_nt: TGTGCCAGCTCATCAAGACAGCAAGAGACCCAGTACTTC

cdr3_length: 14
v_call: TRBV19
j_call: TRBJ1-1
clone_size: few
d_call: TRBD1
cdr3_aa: CASSSTTGTVEAFF
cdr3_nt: TGTGCCAGTAGTTCGACGACAGGGACGGTTGAAGCTTTCTTT

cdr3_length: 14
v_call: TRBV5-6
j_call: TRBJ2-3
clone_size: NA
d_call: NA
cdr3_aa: CASSLQSSTDTQYF
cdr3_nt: TGTGCCAGCAGCTTACAGAGTAGCACAGATACGCAGTATTTT

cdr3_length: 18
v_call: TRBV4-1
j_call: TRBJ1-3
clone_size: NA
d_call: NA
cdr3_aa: CASSHMSRGRGSGNTIYF
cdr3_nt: TGCGCCAGCAGCCATATGAGCCGCGGCAGGGGCTCTGGAAACACCATATATTTT

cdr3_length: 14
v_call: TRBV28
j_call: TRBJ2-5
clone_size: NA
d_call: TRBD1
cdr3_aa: CASRWDRGRETQYF
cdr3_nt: TGTGCCAGCAGATGGGACAGGGGAAGGGAGACCCAGTACTTC